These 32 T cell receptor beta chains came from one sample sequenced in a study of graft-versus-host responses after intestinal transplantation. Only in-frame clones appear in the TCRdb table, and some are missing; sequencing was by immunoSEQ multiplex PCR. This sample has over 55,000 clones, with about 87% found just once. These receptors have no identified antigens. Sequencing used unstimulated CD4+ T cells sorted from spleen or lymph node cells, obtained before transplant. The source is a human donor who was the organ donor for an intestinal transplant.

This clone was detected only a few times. CDR3 residues: CAHQLGLVYEQYV. The CDR3 DNA follows: TGTGCCCACCAGCTGGGACTGGTCTACGAGCAGTACGTC. The rearrangement links TRBV30 to TRBJ2-7; maybe TRBD2 (6 bases). V lost 8 bases to trimming and J lost 3 bases, with 17 bases between them. This CDR3 region has 13 residues. Germline assignment: CDR1 GTSNPN and CDR2 SVGIG (reference sequence).

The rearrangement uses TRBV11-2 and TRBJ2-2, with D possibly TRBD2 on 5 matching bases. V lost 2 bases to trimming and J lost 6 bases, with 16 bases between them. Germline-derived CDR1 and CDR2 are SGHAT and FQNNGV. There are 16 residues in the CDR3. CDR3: CASSLRGSSISGELFF. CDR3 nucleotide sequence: TGTGCCAGCAGCTTACGGGGTAGTAGTATATCCGGGGAGCTGTTTTTT.

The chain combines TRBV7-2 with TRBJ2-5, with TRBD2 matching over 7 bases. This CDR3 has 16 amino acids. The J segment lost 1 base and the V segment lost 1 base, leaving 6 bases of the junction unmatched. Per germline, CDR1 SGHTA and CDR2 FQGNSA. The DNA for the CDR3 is TGTGCCAGCAGCTTAGGGGGAGGCGGGGGCCAAGAGACCCAGTACTTC. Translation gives CASSLGGGGGQETQYF. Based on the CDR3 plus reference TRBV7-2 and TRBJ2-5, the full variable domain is GAGVSQSPSNKVTEKGKDVELRCDPISGHTALYWYRQSLGQGLEFLIYFQGNSAPDKSGLPSDRFSAERTGGSVSTLTIQRTQQEDSAVYLCASSLGGGGGQETQYFGPGTRLLVL.

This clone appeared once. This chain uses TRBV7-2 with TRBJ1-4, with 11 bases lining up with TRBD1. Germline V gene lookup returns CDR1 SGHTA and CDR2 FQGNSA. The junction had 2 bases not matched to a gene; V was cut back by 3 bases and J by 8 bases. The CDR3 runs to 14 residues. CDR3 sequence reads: CASSFRDRGEKLFF. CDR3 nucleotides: TGTGCCAGCAGCTTCCGGGACAGGGGGGAAAAACTGTTTTTT. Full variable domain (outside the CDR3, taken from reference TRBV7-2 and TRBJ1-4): GAGVSQSPSNKVTEKGKDVELRCDPISGHTALYWYRQSLGQGLEFLIYFQGNSAPDKSGLPSDRFSAERTGGSVSTLTIQRTQQEDSAVYLCASSFRDRGEKLFFGSGTQLSVL.

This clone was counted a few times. CDR3 DNA sequence: TGTGCCAGTAGTATAATCACGCAGTCGAACACTGAAGCTTTCTTT. Protein: CASSIITQSNTEAFF. This rearrangement joins TRBV19 to TRBJ1-1; D remains unclear. Per germline, CDR1 LNHDA and CDR2 SQIVND (reference sequence). V was cut by 2 bases and J by 1 base, with 11 bases left in between. The length of the CDR3 is 15 residues.

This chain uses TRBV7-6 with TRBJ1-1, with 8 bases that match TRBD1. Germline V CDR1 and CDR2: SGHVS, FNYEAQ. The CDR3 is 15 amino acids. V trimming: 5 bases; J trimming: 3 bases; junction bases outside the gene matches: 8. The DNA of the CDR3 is TGTGCCAGCAGCCTAAGGACAGGGTCAGACACTGAAGCTTTCTTT. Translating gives CASSLRTGSDTEAFF. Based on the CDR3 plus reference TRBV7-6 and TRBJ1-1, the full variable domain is GAGVSQSPRYKVTKRGQDVALRCDPISGHVSLYWYRQALGQGPEFLTYFNYEAQQDKSGLPNDRFSAERPEGSISTLTIQRTEQRDSAMYRCASSLRTGSDTEAFFGQGTRLTVV.

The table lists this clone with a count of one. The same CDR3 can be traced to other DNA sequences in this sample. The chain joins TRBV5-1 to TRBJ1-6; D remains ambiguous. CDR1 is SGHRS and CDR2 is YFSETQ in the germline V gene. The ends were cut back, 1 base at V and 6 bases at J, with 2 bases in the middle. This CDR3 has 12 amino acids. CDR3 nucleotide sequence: TGCGCCAGCAGCTTGCTTAATTCACCCCTCCACTTT. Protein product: CASSLLNSPLHF.

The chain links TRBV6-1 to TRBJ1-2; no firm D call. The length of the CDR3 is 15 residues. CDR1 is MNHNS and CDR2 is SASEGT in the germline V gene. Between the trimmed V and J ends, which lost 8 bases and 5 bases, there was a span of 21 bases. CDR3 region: CASPGGSGSAYGYTF. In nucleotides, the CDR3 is TGTGCCAGCCCTGGCGGTAGCGGCAGTGCGTATGGCTACACCTTC.

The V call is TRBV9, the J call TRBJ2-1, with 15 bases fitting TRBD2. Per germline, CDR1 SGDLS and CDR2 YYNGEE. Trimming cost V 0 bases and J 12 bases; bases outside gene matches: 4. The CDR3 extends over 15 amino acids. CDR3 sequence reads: CASSVEGLAGGVQFF. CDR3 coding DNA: TGTGCCAGCAGCGTAGAAGGACTAGCGGGGGGGGTGCAGTTCTTC.

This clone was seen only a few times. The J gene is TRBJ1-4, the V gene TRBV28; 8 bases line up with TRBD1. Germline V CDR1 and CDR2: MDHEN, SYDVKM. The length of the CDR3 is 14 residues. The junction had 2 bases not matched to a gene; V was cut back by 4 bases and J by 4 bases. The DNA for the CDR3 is TGTGCCAGCAGTTCAGGGGGCGGTAATGAAAAACTGTTTTTT. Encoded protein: CASSSGGGNEKLFF.

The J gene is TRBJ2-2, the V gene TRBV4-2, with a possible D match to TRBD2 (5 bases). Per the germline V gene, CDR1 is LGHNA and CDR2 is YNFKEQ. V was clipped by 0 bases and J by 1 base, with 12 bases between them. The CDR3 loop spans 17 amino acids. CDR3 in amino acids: CASSQDLDSLNTGELFF. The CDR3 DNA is TGTGCCAGCAGCCAAGATCTGGACTCCTTGAACACCGGGGAGCTGTTTTTT.

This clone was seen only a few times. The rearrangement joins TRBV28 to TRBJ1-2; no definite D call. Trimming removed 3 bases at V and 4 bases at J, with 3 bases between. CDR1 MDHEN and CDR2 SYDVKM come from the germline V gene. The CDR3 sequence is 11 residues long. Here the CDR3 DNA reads TGTGCCAGCAGTTTCGGCTATGGCTACACCTTC. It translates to CASSFGYGYTF.

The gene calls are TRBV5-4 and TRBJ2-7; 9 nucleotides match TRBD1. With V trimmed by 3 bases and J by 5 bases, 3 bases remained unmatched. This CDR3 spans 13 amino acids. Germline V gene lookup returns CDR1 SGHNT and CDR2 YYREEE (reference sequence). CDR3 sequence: CASSSRDRDEQYV. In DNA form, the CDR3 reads TGTGCCAGCAGCTCTCGGGACAGGGACGAGCAGTACGTC.

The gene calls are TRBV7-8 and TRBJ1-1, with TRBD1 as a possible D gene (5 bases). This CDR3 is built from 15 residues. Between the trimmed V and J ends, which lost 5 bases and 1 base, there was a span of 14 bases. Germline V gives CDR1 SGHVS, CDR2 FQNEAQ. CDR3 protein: CASSAHLTENTEAFF. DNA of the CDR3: TGTGCCAGCAGCGCCCACTTGACAGAGAACACTGAAGCTTTCTTT.

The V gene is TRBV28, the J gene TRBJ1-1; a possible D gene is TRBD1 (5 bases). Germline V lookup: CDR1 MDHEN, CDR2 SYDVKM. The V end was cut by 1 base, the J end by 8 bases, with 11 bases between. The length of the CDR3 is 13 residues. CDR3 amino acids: CASSLSSRTEAFF. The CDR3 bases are TGTGCCAGCAGTTTATCCAGCAGGACAGAAGCTTTCTTT.

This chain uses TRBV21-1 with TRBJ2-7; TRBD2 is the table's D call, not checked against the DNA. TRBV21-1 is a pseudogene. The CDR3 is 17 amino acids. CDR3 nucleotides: TGTGCCAGCATCCCTGGGGGGTCCTCTCGGGTCGGCTACGAGCAGTACGTC. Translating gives CASIPGGSSRVGYEQYV.

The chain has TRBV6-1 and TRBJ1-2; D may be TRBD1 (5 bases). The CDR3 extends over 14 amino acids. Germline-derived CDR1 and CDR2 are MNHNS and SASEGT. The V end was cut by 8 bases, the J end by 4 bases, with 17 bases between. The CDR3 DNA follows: TGTGCCAGCCCCGGGCAGGGTGAAATCTATGGCTACACCTTC. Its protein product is CASPGQGEIYGYTF.

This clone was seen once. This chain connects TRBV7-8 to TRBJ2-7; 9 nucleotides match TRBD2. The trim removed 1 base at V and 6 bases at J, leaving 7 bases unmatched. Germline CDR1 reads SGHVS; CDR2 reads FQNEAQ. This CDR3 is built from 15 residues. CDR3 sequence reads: CASSLGFRGGAEQYV. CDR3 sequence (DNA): TGTGCCAGCAGCTTAGGATTTCGCGGGGGGGCCGAGCAGTACGTC.

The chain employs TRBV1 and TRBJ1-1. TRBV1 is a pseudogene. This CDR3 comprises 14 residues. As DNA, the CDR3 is TGCACCAGCAGCCAAGACCGGGGAGCCACTGAAGCTTTCTTT. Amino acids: CTSSQDRGATEAFF.

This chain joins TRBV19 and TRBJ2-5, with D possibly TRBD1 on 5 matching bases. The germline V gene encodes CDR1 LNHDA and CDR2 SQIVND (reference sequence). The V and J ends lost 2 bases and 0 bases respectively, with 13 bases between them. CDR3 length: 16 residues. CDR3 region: CASSISTALYQETQYF. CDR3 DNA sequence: TGTGCCAGTAGTATATCGACAGCCCTGTACCAAGAGACCCAGTACTTC.

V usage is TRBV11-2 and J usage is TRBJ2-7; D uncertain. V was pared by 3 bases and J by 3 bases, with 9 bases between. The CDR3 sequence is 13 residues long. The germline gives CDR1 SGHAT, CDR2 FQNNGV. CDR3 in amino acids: CASSFTTYYEQYV. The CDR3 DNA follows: TGTGCCAGCAGCTTTACAACGTACTACGAGCAGTACGTC.

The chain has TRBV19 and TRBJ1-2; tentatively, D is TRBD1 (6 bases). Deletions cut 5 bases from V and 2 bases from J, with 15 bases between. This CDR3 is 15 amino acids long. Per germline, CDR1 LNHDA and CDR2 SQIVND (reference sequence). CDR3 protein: CASSDPGTKNYGYTF. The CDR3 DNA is TGTGCCAGTAGTGACCCCGGGACAAAGAACTATGGCTACACCTTC.

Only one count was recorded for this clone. The CDR3 protein is CASSGTGGTGELFF. Written as DNA, the CDR3 is TGTGCCAGCAGCGGGACAGGCGGAACCGGGGAGCTGTTTTTT. The chain uses TRBV9 and TRBJ2-2, with 7 bases fitting TRBD1. Germline lookup yields CDR1 SGDLS and CDR2 YYNGEE. CDR3 length: 14 amino acids. Trimming cost V 3 bases and J 5 bases; bases outside gene matches: 4.

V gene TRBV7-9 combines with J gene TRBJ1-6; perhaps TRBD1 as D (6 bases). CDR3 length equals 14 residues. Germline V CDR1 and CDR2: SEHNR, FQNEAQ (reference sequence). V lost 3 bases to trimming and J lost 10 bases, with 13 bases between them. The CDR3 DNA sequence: TGTGCCAGCAGCTTGTTGGACAGCGCCTCACCCCTCCACTTT. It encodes CASSLLDSASPLHF.

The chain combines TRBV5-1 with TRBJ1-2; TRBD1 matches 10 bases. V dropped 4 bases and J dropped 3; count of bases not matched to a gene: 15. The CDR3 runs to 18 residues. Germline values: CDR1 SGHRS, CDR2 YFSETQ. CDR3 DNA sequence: TGCGCCAGCAGCGAGGGGACAGGGGCAGGCTATTCGGACTATGGCTACACCTTC. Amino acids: CASSEGTGAGYSDYGYTF. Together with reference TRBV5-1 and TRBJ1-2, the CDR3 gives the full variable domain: KAGVTQTPRYLIKTRGQQVTLSCSPISGHRSVSWYQQTPGQGLQFLFEYFSETQRNKGNFPGRFSGRQFSNSRSEMNVSTLELGDSALYLCASSEGTGAGYSDYGYTFGSGTRLTVV.

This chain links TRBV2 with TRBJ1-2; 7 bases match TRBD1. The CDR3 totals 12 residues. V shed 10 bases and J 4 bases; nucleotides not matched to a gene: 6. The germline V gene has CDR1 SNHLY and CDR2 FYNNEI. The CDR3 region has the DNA TGTGCCACCAAGGACAGGTCCTATGGCTACACCTTC. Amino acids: CATKDRSYGYTF.

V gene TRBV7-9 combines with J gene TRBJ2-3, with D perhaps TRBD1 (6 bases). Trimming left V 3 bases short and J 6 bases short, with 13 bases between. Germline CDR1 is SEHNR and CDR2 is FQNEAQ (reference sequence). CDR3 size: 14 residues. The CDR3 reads CASSLDRTADTQYF. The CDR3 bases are TGTGCCAGCAGCTTGGATAGGACAGCGGATACGCAGTATTTT.

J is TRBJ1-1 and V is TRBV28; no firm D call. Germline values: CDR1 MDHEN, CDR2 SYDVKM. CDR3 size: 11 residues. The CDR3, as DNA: TGTGGGAGCGCGGAAGCGAGAGAAGCTTTCTTT. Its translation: CGSAEAREAFF.

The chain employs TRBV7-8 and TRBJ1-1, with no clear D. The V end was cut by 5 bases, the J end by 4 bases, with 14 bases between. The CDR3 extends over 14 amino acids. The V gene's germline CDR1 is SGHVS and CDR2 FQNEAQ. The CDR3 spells CASSPGSRFTEAFF. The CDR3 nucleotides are TGTGCCAGCAGCCCGGGGAGCAGGTTCACTGAAGCTTTCTTT.

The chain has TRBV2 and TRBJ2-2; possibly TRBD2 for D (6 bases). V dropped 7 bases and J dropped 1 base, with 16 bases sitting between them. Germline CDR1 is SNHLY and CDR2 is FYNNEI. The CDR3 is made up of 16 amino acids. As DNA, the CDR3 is TGTGCCAGCACTCCTCGGGGGACCCTGAACACCGGGGAGCTGTTTTTT. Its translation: CASTPRGTLNTGELFF.

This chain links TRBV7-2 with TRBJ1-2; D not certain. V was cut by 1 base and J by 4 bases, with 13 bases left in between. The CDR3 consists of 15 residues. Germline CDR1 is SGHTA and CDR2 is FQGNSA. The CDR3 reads CASSLGVREFYGYTF. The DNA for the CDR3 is TGTGCCAGCAGCTTAGGGGTCCGGGAATTCTATGGCTACACCTTC.

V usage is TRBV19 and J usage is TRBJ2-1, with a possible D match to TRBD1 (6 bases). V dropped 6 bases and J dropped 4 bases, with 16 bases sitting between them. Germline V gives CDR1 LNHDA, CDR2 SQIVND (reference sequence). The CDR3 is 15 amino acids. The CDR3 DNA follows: TGTGCCAGTAGACGCCCCGACAGGCAATACAATGAGCAGTTCTTC. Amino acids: CASRRPDRQYNEQFF.